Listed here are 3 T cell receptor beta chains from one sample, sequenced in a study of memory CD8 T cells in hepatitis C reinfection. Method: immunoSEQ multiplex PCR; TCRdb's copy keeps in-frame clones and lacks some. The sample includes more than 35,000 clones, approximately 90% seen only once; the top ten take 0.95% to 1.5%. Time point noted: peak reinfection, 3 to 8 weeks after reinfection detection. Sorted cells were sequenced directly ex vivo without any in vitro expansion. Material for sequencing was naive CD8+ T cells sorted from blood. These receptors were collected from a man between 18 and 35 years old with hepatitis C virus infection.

The CDR3, as DNA: TGTGCCAGCAGCATCCGATTACAGGAGAACACTGAAGCTTTCTTT. It translates to CASSIRLQENTEAFF. V usage is TRBV6-5 and J usage is TRBJ1-1; D perhaps matches TRBD1 (5 bases). V was shortened by 6 bases and J by 1 base, with 15 bases between the two germline ends. Germline V gene data show CDR1 as MNHEY and CDR2 as SVGAGI. This CDR3 has 15 residues.

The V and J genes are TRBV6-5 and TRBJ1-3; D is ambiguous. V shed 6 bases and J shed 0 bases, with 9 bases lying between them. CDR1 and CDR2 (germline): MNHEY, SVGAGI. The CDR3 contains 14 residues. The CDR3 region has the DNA TGTGCCAGCAGAGAGATGAGCTCTGGAAACACCATATATTTT. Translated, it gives CASREMSSGNTIYF.

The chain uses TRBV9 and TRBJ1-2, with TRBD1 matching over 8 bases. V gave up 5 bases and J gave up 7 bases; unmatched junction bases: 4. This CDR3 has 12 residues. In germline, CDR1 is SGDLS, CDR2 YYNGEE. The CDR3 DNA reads TGTGCCAGCAGACAGGGGGGGGGTGGCTACACCTTC. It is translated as CASRQGGGGYTF.